This T cell receptor (beta chain) is drawn from a study of beta chain features in type 1 diabetes. Study-level points and caveats: Within each of all four CD4+ subsets, Type 1 diabetes patients had TCRB CDR3s that were moderately but significantly shorter.

As to this clone: Its matching antigen is unknown.

cDNA synthesis used the whole RNA isolate, giving expressed TCRB sequences. Repertoires were generated with immunoSEQ multiplex PCR, while TCRdb's copy carries only in-frame clones and drops some. The profile shows more than 550,000 clones, 11% to 15% of them singletons. The ends were cut back, 3 bases at V and 2 bases at J, with 8 bases in the middle. The CDR3 has 13 residues. Germline V gene sequence: CDR1 SGHTA, CDR2 FQGNSA. The origin of this receptor is a young man with type 1 diabetes. V usage is TRBV7-2 and J usage is TRBJ2-7; D not certain. Sequenced sample: naive CD4+ T cells from blood. CDR3: CASSLVGTYEQYF. In DNA, the CDR3 is TGTGCCAGCAGCTTGGTTGGCACCTACGAGCAGTACTTC.